This T cell receptor beta chain stems from a study of human T cells and chemical hapten exposure. TCRdb redid the calling of the RACE reads with MiXCR, one entry per CDR3 protein. The sample records about 340,000 distinct CDR3 sequences, about 7% being singletons. V was trimmed by 6 bases and J by 6 bases, leaving 18 bases between them. Germline V CDR1 and CDR2: MNHEY, SMNVEV (reference sequence). CDR3 size: 14 residues. Described time point: patch test 1, 2 weeks after DPC sensitization. Treatment meaning: therapeutic diphenylcyclopropenone sensitization with weekly scalp DPC. Donation of samples came from alopecia patients who were 18 to 70 years old and suitable for DPC. Concerning this clonotype: Its antigen is not known.

Regarding the study as a whole: Expanded TCR sets contained significantly more large CDR3 similarity clusters than controls.

This TCR came from a woman aged 18-29 years with alopecia areata. Some clones in this sample may be carry-over from other donors' samples. The chain couples TRBV27 to TRBJ2-7; D not certain. The sequencing used whole blood, collected in connection with sensitization to the hapten diphenylcyclopropenone (DPC). The DNA of the CDR3 is TGTGCCAGCAGACGCCAAGGTCTGATGAGCGAGCAGTACTTC. It codes for CASRRQGLMSEQYF.